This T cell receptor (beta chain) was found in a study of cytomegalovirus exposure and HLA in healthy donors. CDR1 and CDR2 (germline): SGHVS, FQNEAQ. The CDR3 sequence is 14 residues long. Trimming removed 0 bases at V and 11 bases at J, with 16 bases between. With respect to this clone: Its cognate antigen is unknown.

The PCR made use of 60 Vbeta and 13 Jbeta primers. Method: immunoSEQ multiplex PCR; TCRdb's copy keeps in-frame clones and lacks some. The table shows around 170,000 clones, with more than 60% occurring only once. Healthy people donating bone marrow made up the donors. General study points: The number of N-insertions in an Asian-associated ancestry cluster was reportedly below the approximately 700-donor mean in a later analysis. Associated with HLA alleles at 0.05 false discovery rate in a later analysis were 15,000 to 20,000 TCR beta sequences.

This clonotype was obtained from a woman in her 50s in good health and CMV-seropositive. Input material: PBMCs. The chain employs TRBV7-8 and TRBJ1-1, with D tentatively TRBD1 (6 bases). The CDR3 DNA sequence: TGTGCCAGCAGCTTAGCGGGGGCAGGGCGCCGGGCTTTCTTT. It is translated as CASSLAGAGRRAFF.